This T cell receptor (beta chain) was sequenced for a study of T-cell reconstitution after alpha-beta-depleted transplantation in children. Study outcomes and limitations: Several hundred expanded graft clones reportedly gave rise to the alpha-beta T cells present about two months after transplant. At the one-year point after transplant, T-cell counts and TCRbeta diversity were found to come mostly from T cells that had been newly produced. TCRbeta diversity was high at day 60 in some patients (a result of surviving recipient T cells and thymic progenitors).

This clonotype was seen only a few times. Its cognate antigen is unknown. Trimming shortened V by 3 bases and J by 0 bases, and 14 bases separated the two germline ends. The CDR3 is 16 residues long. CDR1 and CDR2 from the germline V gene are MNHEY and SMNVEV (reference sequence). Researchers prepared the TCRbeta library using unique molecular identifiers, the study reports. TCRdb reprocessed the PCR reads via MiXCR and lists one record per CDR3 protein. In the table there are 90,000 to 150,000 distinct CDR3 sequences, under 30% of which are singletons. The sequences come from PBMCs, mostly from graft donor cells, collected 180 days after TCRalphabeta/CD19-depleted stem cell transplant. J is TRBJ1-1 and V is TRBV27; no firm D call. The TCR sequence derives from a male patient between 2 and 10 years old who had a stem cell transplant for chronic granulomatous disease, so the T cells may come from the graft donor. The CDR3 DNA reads TGTGCCAGCAGTTTTCATCTAACGAAGGTGAACACTGAAGCTTTCTTT. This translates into CASSFHLTKVNTEAFF.